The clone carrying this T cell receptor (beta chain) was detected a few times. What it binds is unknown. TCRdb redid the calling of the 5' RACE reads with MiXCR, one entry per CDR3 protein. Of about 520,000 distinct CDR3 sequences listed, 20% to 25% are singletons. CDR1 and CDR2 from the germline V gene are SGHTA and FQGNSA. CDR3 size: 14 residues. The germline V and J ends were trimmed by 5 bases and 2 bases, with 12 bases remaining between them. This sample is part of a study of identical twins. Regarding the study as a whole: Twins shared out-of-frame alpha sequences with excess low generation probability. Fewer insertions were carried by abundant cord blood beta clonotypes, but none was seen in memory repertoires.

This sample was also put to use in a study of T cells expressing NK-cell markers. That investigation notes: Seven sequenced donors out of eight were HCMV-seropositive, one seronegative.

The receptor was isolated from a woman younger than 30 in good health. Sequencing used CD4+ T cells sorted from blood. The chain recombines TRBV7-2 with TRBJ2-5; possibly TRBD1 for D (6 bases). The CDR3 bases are TGTGCCAGCAGCCCCGGCGGACAGCAAGAGACCCAGTACTTC. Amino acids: CASSPGGQQETQYF.